A single sample is the source of the 18 T cell receptor beta chains below, sequenced in a study of T cell responses to AZD1222 COVID-19 vaccine. Using immunoSEQ multiplex PCR, the repertoire was profiled, and TCRdb retains in-frame clones only, with some absent. Among 95,000 to 150,000 clones listed, roughly 87% were seen once. The input for sequencing was peripheral blood, taken 28 days after the second AZD1222 dose. These receptors came from an adult who received the AZD1222 COVID-19 vaccine.

J is TRBJ1-4 and V is TRBV9, with D uncertain. The CDR3 length is 17 residues. The V end lost 0 bases, the J end lost 0 bases, and 12 bases lay between the germline ends. Germline CDR1 reads SGDLS; CDR2 reads YYNGEE. The CDR3 is CASSVGLGPATNEKLFF. The CDR3 DNA follows: TGTGCCAGCAGCGTAGGTCTCGGGCCTGCAACTAATGAAAAACTGTTTTTT.

The chain employs TRBV19 and TRBJ1-5, with 9 bases identical to TRBD1. Looked up from germline, CDR1 is LNHDA and CDR2 is SQIVND (reference sequence). J was trimmed by 7 bases and V by 0 bases; bases with no gene match: 7. The CDR3 is 16 residues long. CDR3 DNA sequence: TGTGCCAGTAGTATAGACACAGGGGGCAGGGGGCAGCCCCAGCATTTT. Its translation is CASSIDTGGRGQPQHF.

A remark on this clone: The identical CDR3 is also encoded by other nucleotide sequences in the sample. V usage is TRBV10-2 and J usage is TRBJ1-1, with 9 bases lining up with TRBD1. The V and J ends lost 3 bases and 1 base, in that order; junction bases with no gene match: 3. Germline V gives CDR1 WSHSY, CDR2 SAAADI. The CDR3 is 15 residues long. This CDR3 is CASSEGQGTNTEAFF. In DNA form, the CDR3 reads TGCGCCAGCAGTGAAGGACAGGGGACGAACACTGAAGCTTTCTTT.

This clone has just a few counts. This chain joins TRBV28 and TRBJ1-2; no definite D call. Germline V gene sequence: CDR1 MDHEN, CDR2 SYDVKM. This CDR3 region has 12 residues. V was clipped by 8 bases and J by 2 bases, with 9 bases between them. As DNA, the CDR3 is TGTGCCAGCCGCTCGGGCAACTATGGCTACACCTTC. Translating gives CASRSGNYGYTF.

The chain joins TRBV15 to TRBJ1-6; D call uncertain. The CDR3 contains 17 residues. Germline CDR1 and CDR2: LNHNV and YYDKDF (reference sequence). The V gene lost 1 base and the J gene lost 9 bases, with 19 bases spanning the gap. This CDR3 is CATSRGAPDRQGSPLHF. CDR3 nucleotides: TGTGCCACCAGCAGAGGCGCGCCAGACCGCCAAGGTTCACCCCTCCACTTT.

J is TRBJ2-7 and V is TRBV5-1; 7 positions match TRBD1. J gave up 3 bases and V 4 bases, and 4 bases lay outside the gene matches. CDR1 and CDR2 (germline): SGHRS, YFSETQ. There are 13 residues in the CDR3. The DNA for the CDR3 is TGCGCCAGCAGCACGACAGGGAGCTACGAGCAGTACTTC. It specifies CASSTTGSYEQYF.

This sequence joins TRBV7-2 and TRBJ1-1, with unresolved D. V lost 1 base to trimming and J lost 8 bases, with 14 bases between them. CDR3 length: 14 residues. Germline CDR1 SGHTA, CDR2 FQGNSA. In DNA, the CDR3 is TGTGCCAGCAGCTTAGAAATTGTGTCGGCCGAAGCTTTCTTT. The encoded protein is CASSLEIVSAEAFF.

The gene calls are TRBV5-6 and TRBJ2-7; D uncertain. The germline V gene has CDR1 SGHDT and CDR2 YYEEEE. V lost 0 bases to trimming and J lost 3 bases, with 4 bases between them. The CDR3 is 12 residues long. The CDR3 bases are TGTGCCAGCAGCTTGGATGTCTACGAGCAGTACTTC. Amino acid sequence: CASSLDVYEQYF.

This clone was counted once. The chain has TRBV29-1 and TRBJ2-3; 9 bases align to TRBD1. This CDR3 has 16 amino acids. Unmatched junction bases numbered 5, after V lost 0 bases and J lost 1 base. The V gene's germline CDR1 is SQVTM and CDR2 ANQGSEA. CDR3 in amino acids: CSVEDPRTGGTDTQYF. CDR3 coding DNA: TGCAGCGTTGAAGACCCCCGGACAGGGGGCACAGATACGCAGTATTTT.

This clone was observed once. The chain has TRBV6-5 and TRBJ1-6; D call uncertain. This CDR3 is built from 13 residues. Trimming cost V 0 bases and J 12 bases, with 9 bases left between them. Germline loops: CDR1 MNHEY, CDR2 SVGAGI. In nucleotides, the CDR3 is TGTGCCAGCAGTTACTCGAGCTCTCGACCCCTCCACTTT. It yields the protein CASSYSSSRPLHF.

The V gene is TRBV9, the J gene TRBJ2-7, with D possibly matching TRBD1 (8 bases). Per the germline V gene, CDR1 is SGDLS and CDR2 is YYNGEE. V lost 4 bases and J lost 1, with 15 bases in between. The CDR3 covers 15 residues. The CDR3, as DNA: TGTGCCAGCAGCACCGGACAGGGAGGGTCCTACGAGCAGTACTTC. Translated, it gives CASSTGQGGSYEQYF.

This clone has only one observation. The rearrangement links TRBV9 to TRBJ1-1, with 11 bases aligning to TRBD1. Germline V gene data show CDR1 as SGDLS and CDR2 as YYNGEE. The CDR3 has 16 amino acids. The V gene end was trimmed by 0 bases and the J gene end by 4 bases; junction bases not matched to a gene: 5. CDR3 region: CASSVDSGTGGTEAFF. The DNA of the CDR3 is TGTGCCAGCAGCGTAGATTCCGGGACAGGGGGCACTGAAGCTTTCTTT.

The chain carries TRBV28 and TRBJ1-2, with 7 bases identical to TRBD1. Losses at the gene ends were 6 bases for V and 3 bases for J; bases not matched to a gene: 7. Germline V gene data show CDR1 as MDHEN and CDR2 as SYDVKM. There are 14 residues in the CDR3. The CDR3 DNA sequence: TGTGCCAGCAGGATACAGGGGTTTGACTATGGCTACACCTTC. The encoded protein is CASRIQGFDYGYTF.

The chain is built from TRBV5-1 and TRBJ1-5, with TRBD1 identical over 10 bases. The ends lost 0 bases at V and 2 bases at J; junction bases unmatched: 8. The germline CDR1 and CDR2 sequences are SGHRS and YFSETQ. The CDR3 has 18 residues. The CDR3 coding sequence is TGCGCCAGCAGCTTGGCCCCGACAGGGGGCCGCGGCAATCAGCCCCAGCATTTT. It yields the protein CASSLAPTGGRGNQPQHF.

V is TRBV5-5 and J is TRBJ2-6; the D gene is possibly TRBD1 (6 bases). The CDR3 is made up of 16 amino acids. Germline V gene data show CDR1 as SGHKS and CDR2 as YYEKEE (reference sequence). The germline V and J ends were trimmed by 0 bases and 2 bases, with 9 bases remaining between them. CDR3 loop: CASSLATGTGANVLTF. CDR3 DNA sequence: TGTGCCAGCAGCTTGGCCACAGGGACTGGGGCCAACGTCCTGACTTTC. Based on the CDR3 plus reference TRBV5-5 and TRBJ2-6, the full variable domain is DAGVTQSPTHLIKTRGQQVTLRCSPISGHKSVSWYQQVLGQGPQFIFQYYEKEERGRGNFPDRFSARQFPNYSSELNVNALLLGDSALYLCASSLATGTGANVLTFGAGSRLTVL.

This chain links TRBV3-1 (or the pseudogene TRBV3-2) with TRBJ1-1; tentatively, D is TRBD1 (5 bases). The ends were cut back, 0 bases at V and 12 bases at J, with 20 bases in the middle. Germline V lookup: CDR1 LGHDT, CDR2 YNNKEL (reference sequence). This CDR3 contains 15 residues. In DNA form, the CDR3 reads TGTGCCAGCAGCCAAGATCGGGAAGCAGGGTCGTCTCCTTTCTTT. Amino acids: CASSQDREAGSSPFF.

This clone has only one observation. This chain uses TRBV18 with TRBJ2-5; D is tentatively TRBD1 or TRBD2 (5 bases each). This CDR3 is built from 14 residues. Germline assignment: CDR1 KGHSH and CDR2 LQKENI. The V end was cut by 3 bases, the J end by 7 bases, with 15 bases between. The DNA for the CDR3 is TGTGCCAGCTCACCTAGGGACCTCCCGGGGACCCAGTACTTC. Its translation is CASSPRDLPGTQYF. The full variable domain, its missing parts supplied by reference TRBV18 and TRBJ2-5, is NAGVMQNPRHLVRRRGQEARLRCSPMKGHSHVYWYRQLPEEGLKFMVYLQKENIIDESGMPKERFSAEFPKEGPSILRIQQVVRGDSAAYFCASSPRDLPGTQYFGPGTRLLVL.

The V gene is TRBV7-2, the J gene TRBJ1-4; D not certain. CDR3 length: 15 amino acids. V shed 5 bases and J shed 0 bases, with 10 bases lying between them. The germline CDR1 and CDR2 sequences are SGHTA and FQGNSA. As DNA, the CDR3 is TGTGCCAGCAGCCAGGAGGCCGCAACTAATGAAAAACTGTTTTTT. Encoded protein: CASSQEAATNEKLFF.